What follows describes a single TCR beta chain. Its specificity is unknown. Other DNA sequences of this sample code for an identical CDR3. This specimen comes from a study of cytomegalovirus exposure and HLA in healthy donors. Study context: Around 180 million T cells yielded 100 million or so unique TCR beta sequences in earlier analysis.

This CDR3 is built from 16 residues. Germline V gene data show CDR1 as MGHDK and CDR2 as SYGVNS. Losses at the gene ends were 5 bases for V and 6 bases for J; bases not matched to a gene: 12. It was with 60 Vbeta and 13 Jbeta primers that the PCR ran. Generated by immunoSEQ multiplex PCR, the TCRdb table keeps only in-frame clones and is missing some. The sample shows about 150,000 clones, 9.7% of them seen only once. Study-wide points: In vitro, a few CMV-associated chains proved specific for CMV antigens. Researchers counted 150 to 200 TCR beta chains as cytomegalovirus-associated. With DRB1 most and HLA-C fewest, TCR association rates differed between HLA loci in a later analysis.

Sequences were obtained from PBMCs. The TCR originated in a man aged 45-65 years in good health and CMV-seronegative. The rearrangement joins TRBV25-1 to TRBJ2-7; 11 nucleotides align to TRBD1. The CDR3 here is CASSLGTGGGSGEQYF. The CDR3 DNA sequence: TGTGCCAGCAGTTTGGGGACAGGGGGAGGATCGGGCGAGCAGTACTTC.